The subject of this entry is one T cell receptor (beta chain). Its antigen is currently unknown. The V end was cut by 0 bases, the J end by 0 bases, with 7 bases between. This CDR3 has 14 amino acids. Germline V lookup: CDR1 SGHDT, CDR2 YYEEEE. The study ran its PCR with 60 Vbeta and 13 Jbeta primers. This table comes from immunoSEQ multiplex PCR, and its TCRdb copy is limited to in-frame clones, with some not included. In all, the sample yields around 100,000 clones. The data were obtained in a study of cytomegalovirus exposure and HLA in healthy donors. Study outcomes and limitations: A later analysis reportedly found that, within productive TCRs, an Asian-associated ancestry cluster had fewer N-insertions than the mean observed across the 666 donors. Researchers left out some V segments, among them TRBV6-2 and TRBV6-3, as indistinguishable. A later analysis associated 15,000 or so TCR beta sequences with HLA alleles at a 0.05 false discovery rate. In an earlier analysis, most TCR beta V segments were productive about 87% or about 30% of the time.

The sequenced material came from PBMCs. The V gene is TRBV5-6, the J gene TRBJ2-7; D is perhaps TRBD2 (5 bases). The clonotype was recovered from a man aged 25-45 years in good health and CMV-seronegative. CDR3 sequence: CASSLAGNSYEQYF. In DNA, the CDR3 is TGTGCCAGCAGCTTGGCGGGAAACTCCTACGAGCAGTACTTC.